This T cell receptor beta chain was found in a study of identical twins. TCRdb reprocessed the 5' RACE reads via MiXCR and lists one record per CDR3 protein. The table lists hundreds of thousands of distinct CDR3 sequences, over 20% of them singletons. This clonotype has more than one count but fewer than ten. Its antigen is as yet unknown. Study-wide findings and caveats: Alpha sequences that were out-of-frame and twin-shared showed an excess of low generation probability.

This sample also appeared in a second study, on T cells expressing NK-cell markers. From that paper: Leadership of the CD3+CD56-NKG2C+ fraction also belonged to these clonotypes in several donors.

The sequenced sample was PBMCs. The clonotype originates from a woman aged 18-29 years in good health.

Here the CDR3 DNA reads TGTGCCAGCAGCTTGTGGGACAGGGAGGAGGGTGAGCAGTTCTTC. It yields the protein CASSLWDREEGEQFF. The chain combines TRBV5-5 with TRBJ2-1, with TRBD1 matching 9 bases. The CDR3 runs 15 residues. Trimming cost V 1 base and J 9 bases; bases outside gene matches: 8. CDR1 is SGHKS and CDR2 is YYEKEE in the germline V gene (reference sequence).